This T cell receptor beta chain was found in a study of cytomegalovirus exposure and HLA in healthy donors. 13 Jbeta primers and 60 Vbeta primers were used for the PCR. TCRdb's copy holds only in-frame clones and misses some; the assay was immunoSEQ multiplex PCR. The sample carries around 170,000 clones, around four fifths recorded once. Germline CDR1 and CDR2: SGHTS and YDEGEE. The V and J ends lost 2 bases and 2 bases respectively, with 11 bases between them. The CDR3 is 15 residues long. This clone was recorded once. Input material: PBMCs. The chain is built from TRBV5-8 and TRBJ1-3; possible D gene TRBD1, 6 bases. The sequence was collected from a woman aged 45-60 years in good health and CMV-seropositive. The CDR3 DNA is TGTGCCAGCAGCTTCAGGGGCGCCCCTGGAAACACCATATATTTT. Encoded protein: CASSFRGAPGNTIYF.